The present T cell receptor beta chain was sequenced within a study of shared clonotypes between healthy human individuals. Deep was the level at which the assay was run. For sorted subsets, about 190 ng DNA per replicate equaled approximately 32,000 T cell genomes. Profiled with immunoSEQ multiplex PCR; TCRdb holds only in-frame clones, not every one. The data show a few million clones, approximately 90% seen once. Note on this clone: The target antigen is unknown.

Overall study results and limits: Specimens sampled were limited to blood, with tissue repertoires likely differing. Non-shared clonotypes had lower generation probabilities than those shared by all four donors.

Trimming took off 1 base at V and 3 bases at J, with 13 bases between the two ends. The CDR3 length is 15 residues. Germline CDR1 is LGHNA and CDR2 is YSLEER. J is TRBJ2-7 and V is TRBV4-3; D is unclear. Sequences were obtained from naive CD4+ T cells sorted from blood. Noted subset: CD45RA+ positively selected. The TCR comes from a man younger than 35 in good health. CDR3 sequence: CASSQAPPYYYEQYF. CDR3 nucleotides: TGCGCCAGCAGCCAAGCCCCACCCTATTACTACGAGCAGTACTTC.